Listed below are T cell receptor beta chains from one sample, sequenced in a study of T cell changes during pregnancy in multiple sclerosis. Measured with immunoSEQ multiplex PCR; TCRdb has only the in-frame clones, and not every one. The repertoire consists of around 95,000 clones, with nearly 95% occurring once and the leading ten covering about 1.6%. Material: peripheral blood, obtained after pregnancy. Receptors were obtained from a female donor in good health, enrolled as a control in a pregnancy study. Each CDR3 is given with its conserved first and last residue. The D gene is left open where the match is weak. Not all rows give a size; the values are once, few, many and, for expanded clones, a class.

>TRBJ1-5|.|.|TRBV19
CASSISGNQPQHF
TGTGCCAGTAGTATTAGTGGCAATCAGCCCCAGCATTTT
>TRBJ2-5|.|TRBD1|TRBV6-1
CASSWGTGGLETQYF
TGTGCCTCCTCATGGGGCACAGGGGGCCTAGAGACCCAGTACTTC
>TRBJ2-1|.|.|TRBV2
CASTPWQGGIDEQFF
TGTGCCAGCACCCCGTGGCAGGGGGGAATCGATGAGCAGTTCTTC
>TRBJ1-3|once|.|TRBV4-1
CASSQDERSGNTIYF
TGCGCCAGCAGCCAAGATGAGCGCTCTGGAAACACCATATATTTT
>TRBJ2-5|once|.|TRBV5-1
CASSWVPTGNQETQYF
TGCGCCAGCAGCTGGGTACCGACAGGAAACCAAGAGACCCAGTACTTC
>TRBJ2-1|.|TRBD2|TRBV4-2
CASSPRTSGSNEQFF
TGTGCCAGCAGCCCGCGGACTAGCGGGAGTAATGAGCAGTTCTTC
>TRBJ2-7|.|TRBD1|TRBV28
CASSSGRWRGQGYEQYF
TGTGCCAGCAGTTCTGGGCGTTGGAGGGGACAGGGCTACGAGCAGTACTTC
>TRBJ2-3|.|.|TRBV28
CASSFPGESGQYF
TGTGCCAGCAGTTTTCCAGGGGAGTCGGGGCAGTATTTT
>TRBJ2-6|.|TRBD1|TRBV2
CTSSGDRVSSGANVLTF
TGTACCAGCAGTGGGGACAGGGTGAGCTCTGGGGCCAACGTCCTGACTTTC
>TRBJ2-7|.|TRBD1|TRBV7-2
CASSFTGTGPYEQYF
TGTGCCAGCAGTTTTACCGGGACAGGACCCTACGAGCAGTACTTC
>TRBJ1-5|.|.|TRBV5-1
CASSWTGGNQPQHF
TGCGCCAGCAGCTGGACGGGGGGCAATCAGCCCCAGCATTTT
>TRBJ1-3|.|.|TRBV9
CASSLEGSSGNTIYF
TGTGCCAGCAGCCTGGAGGGGAGCTCTGGAAACACCATATATTTT
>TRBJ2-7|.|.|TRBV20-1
CSARGVEQYF
TGCAGTGCTAGAGGTGTAGAGCAGTACTTC
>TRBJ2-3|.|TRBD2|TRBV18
CASSRAGTSGTDTQYF
TGTGCCAGCTCACGAGCCGGGACTAGCGGCACAGATACGCAGTATTTT
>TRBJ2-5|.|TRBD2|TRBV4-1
CASSQGTSGGRTQYF
TGCGCCAGCAGCCAGGGGACTAGCGGGGGGAGGACCCAGTACTTC
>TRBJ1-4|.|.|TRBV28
CASSPGGGEKLFF
TGTGCCAGCAGCCCCGGGGGAGGTGAAAAACTGTTTTTT
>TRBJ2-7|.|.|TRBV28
CASSLNAVKYEQYF
TGTGCCAGCAGTTTAAACGCGGTCAAATACGAGCAGTACTTC
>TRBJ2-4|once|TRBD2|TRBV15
CATSRDKLAGKNIQYF
TGTGCCACCAGCAGAGATAAACTAGCGGGGAAAAACATTCAGTACTTC
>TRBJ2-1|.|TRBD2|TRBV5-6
CASSLGASGSRDEQFF
TGTGCCAGCAGCTTGGGGGCTAGCGGGAGTAGAGATGAGCAGTTCTTC
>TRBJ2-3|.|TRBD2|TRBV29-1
CSVGGLAGVETDTQYF
TGCAGCGTTGGGGGACTAGCGGGAGTCGAGACAGATACGCAGTATTTT
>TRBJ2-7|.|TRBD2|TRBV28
CASSPTSGVDEQYF
TGTGCCAGCAGTCCCACTAGCGGGGTCGACGAGCAGTACTTC
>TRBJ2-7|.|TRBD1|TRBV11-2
CASSLIGQGGFEQYF
TGTGCCAGCAGCTTAATCGGACAGGGGGGGTTTGAGCAGTACTTC
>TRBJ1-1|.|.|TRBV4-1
CASSHPGGREAFF
TGCGCCAGCAGCCACCCCGGGGGTAGAGAAGCTTTCTTT
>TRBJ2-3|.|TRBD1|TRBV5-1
CASNTGAIMDTQYF
TGCGCCAGCAATACAGGGGCTATCATGGATACGCAGTATTTT
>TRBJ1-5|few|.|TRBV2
CASSGPWGGNQPQHF
TGTGCCAGCAGTGGGCCGTGGGGGGGCAATCAGCCCCAGCATTTT
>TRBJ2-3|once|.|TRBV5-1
CASSLFRKWDTQYF
TGCGCCAGCAGCTTGTTCAGGAAATGGGATACGCAGTATTTT
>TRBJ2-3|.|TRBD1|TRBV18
CASSPADREDTQYF
TGTGCCAGCTCACCCGCGGACAGGGAAGATACGCAGTATTTT